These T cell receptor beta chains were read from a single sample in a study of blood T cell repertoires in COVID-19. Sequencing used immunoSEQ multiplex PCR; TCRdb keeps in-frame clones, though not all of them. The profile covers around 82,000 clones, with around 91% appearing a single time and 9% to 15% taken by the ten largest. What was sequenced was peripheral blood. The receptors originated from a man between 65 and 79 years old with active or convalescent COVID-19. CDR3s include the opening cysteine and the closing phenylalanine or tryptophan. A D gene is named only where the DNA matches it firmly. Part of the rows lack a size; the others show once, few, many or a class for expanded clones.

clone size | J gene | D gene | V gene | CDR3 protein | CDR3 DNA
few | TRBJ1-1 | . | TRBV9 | CASSVTGTFGTEAFF | TGTGCCAGCAGCGTGACGGGGACTTTTGGCACTGAAGCTTTCTTT
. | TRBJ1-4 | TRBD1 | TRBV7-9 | CASSPTGEGEKLFF | TGTGCCAGCAGCCCTACAGGGGAAGGGGAAAAACTGTTTTTT
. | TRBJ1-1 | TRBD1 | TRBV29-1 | CSVTGARGNTEAFF | TGCAGCGTGACAGGGGCCCGGGGGAACACTGAAGCTTTCTTT
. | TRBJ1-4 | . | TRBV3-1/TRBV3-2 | CASSQKGATNEKLFF | TGTGCCAGCAGCCAAAAGGGGGCAACTAATGAAAAACTGTTTTTT
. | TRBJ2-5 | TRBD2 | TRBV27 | CASSLLAGGTETQYF | TGTGCCAGCAGTTTACTAGCGGGGGGAACGGAGACCCAGTACTTC
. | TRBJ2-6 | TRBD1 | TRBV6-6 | CASSPRQGFSGANVLTF | TGTGCCAGCAGTCCGCGACAGGGGTTCTCTGGGGCCAACGTCCTGACTTTC
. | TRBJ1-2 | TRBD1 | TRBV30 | CAWSFRQGVGYTF | TGTGCCTGGAGTTTTAGACAGGGGGTTGGCTACACCTTC
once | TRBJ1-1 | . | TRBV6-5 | CASRRTPGVNTEAFF | TGTGCCAGCAGGCGTACACCAGGGGTGAACACTGAAGCTTTCTTT
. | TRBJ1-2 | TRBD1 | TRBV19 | CASQDRGHAGYTF | TGTGCCAGCCAGGACAGGGGGCACGCTGGCTACACCTTC
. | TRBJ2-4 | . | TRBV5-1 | CASSFDRLNIQYF | TGCGCCAGCAGCTTCGACAGGCTAAACATTCAGTACTTC
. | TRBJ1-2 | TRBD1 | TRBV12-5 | CASGVDRGVIRGYTF | TGTGCTAGTGGTGTGGACAGGGGAGTCATTCGGGGCTACACCTTC
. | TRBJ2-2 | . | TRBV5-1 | CASSPGAGGLGTGELFF | TGCGCCAGCAGCCCGGGTGCGGGCGGGCTCGGCACCGGGGAGCTGTTTTTT
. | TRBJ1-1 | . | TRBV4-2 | CASSQVTAYDTEAFF | TGTGCCAGCAGCCAGGTAACAGCTTATGACACTGAAGCTTTCTTT
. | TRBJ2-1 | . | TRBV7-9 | CASSLVSGRGLYNEQFF | TGTGCCAGCAGCTTAGTCTCTGGGCGGGGTCTCTACAATGAGCAGTTCTTC
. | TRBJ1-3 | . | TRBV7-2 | CASSLAYEGNTIYF | TGTGCCAGCAGCTTAGCGTACGAGGGAAACACCATATATTTT
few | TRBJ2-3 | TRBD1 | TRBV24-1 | CATSDSGQYTDTQYF | TGTGCCACCAGTGACTCGGGACAGTACACAGATACGCAGTATTTT
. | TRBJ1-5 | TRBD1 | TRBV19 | CASSIGDRGFQPQHF | TGTGCCAGTAGTATAGGTGACAGGGGTTTTCAGCCCCAGCATTTT
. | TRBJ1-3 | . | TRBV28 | CASSLWPATESGNTIYF | TGTGCCAGCAGTTTATGGCCGGCTACAGAATCTGGAAACACCATATATTTT